These 32 T cell receptor beta chains originate from one sample sequenced in a study of T cell repertoires in cytomegalovirus infection. Their antigens remain unidentified. In TCRdb, the reads were re-called with MiXCR into one record per CDR3 protein. Of 680,000 or so distinct CDR3 sequences detected, roughly a third appear once; the ten largest clones hold roughly 18%. The source material was cultured PBMCs, sampled from culture after CMV antigen stimulation. The receptors come from a human donor in good health (CMV status not recorded). Some clones in this sample may be carry-over from other donors' samples.

The chain recombines TRBV7-9 with TRBJ2-1, with D perhaps being TRBD1 or TRBD2 (6 bases each). This CDR3 comprises 18 residues. Trimming cost V 1 base and J 9 bases, with 25 bases left between them. Germline-derived CDR1 and CDR2 are SEHNR and FQNEAQ (reference sequence). The DNA for the CDR3 is TGTGCCAGCAGCTTAGTGGGGGGCGTAGAAGGGGGTGGCGGTGAGCAGTTCTTC. Translating gives CASSLVGGVEGGGGEQFF.

This clonotype was seen repeatedly, ten times or more. The chain couples TRBV7-8 to TRBJ1-5, with 9 bases matching TRBD1. Germline lookup yields CDR1 SGHVS and CDR2 FQNEAQ. V dropped 0 bases and J dropped 7; count of bases not matched to a gene: 7. There are 16 residues in the CDR3. The chain's CDR3 is CASSLAPGQGHQPQHF. Written as DNA, the CDR3 is TGTGCCAGCAGCTTAGCGCCGGGACAGGGCCACCAGCCCCAGCATTTT. Supplemented by reference TRBV7-8 and TRBJ1-5, the full variable domain reads GAGVSQSPRYKVAKRGQDVALRCDPISGHVSLFWYQQALGQGPEFLTYFQNEAQLDKSGLPSDRFFAERPEGSVSTLKIQRTQQEDSAVYLCASSLAPGQGHQPQHFGDGTRLSIL.

A few counts support this clonotype. This chain joins TRBV6-2 or TRBV6-3 and TRBJ2-7; D is possibly TRBD1 or TRBD2 (5 bases each). The CDR3 extends over 17 amino acids. Germline V gene sequence: CDR1 MNHEY, CDR2 SVGEGT. V gave up 6 bases and J gave up 3 bases, with 24 bases separating them. DNA of the CDR3: TGTGCCAGCAGCCAAAGGTCGTCGTGGGACGGGGACTACGAGCAGTACTTC. Amino acid sequence: CASSQRSSWDGDYEQYF.

V usage is TRBV3-1 and J usage is TRBJ2-7; perhaps TRBD2 as D (5 bases). Germline lookup yields CDR1 LGHDT and CDR2 YNNKEL (reference sequence). The CDR3 spans 14 residues. V was cut by 1 base and J by 6 bases, with 13 bases left in between. The CDR3 nucleotides are TGTGCCAGCAGCCAAGGTCCGGGGTCAGGCGAGCAGTACTTC. Amino acids: CASSQGPGSGEQYF.

This clonotype occurred a few times. At one of its ends the junction is not consistent with the germline gene, which may arise from a read error. The chain is built from TRBV28 and TRBJ2-4; tentative D call: TRBD1 (5 bases). This CDR3 is built from 12 residues. The germline gives CDR1 MDHEN, CDR2 SYDVKM. DNA for the CDR3: TGTGCCAGCAGCCCCGCCGGCAGGAACCAGGGCTTC. This sequence encodes CASSPAGRNQGF.

This clonotype was recorded many times. The chain is built from TRBV7-2 and TRBJ2-5; D not resolved. Trimming removed 5 bases at V and 2 bases at J, with 12 bases between. This CDR3 has 14 amino acids. Germline V gene data show CDR1 as SGHTA and CDR2 as FQGNSA. CDR3 in DNA: TGTGCCAGCAGCCCAGCAGGTTTACAAGAGACCCAGTACTTC. Its translation: CASSPAGLQETQYF. The full variable domain, rest sourced from reference TRBV7-2 and TRBJ2-5, is GAGVSQSPSNKVTEKGKDVELRCDPISGHTALYWYRQSLGQGLEFLIYFQGNSAPDKSGLPSDRFSAERTGGSVSTLTIQRTQQEDSAVYLCASSPAGLQETQYFGPGTRLLVL.

This chain links TRBV10-3 with TRBJ2-7; D unclear. Germline CDR1 and CDR2: ENHRY and SYGVKD. V lost 4 bases to trimming and J lost 4 bases, with 8 bases between them. This CDR3 is built from 12 residues. In DNA, the CDR3 is TGTGCCATCAGTGGCCCTTTGTACGAGCAGTACTTC. Its protein is CAISGPLYEQYF.

This clonotype was counted a few times. This chain joins TRBV19 and TRBJ2-5; 9 bases are shared with TRBD2. The J segment lost 4 bases and the V segment lost 4 bases, leaving 10 bases of the junction unmatched. CDR3 length equals 16 residues. CDR1 is LNHDA, CDR2 SQIVND, per germline (reference sequence). The CDR3, as DNA: TGTGCCAGTAGTACTACAGCGGGAGGCGTCGGAGAGACCCAGTACTTC. It translates to CASSTTAGGVGETQYF.

The chain joins TRBV25-1 to TRBJ2-5; D possibly matches TRBD1 or TRBD2 (5 bases each). The length of the CDR3 is 15 residues. Deletions cut 1 base from V and 5 bases from J, with 14 bases between. From germline, CDR1 is MGHDK and CDR2 SYGVNS. CDR3 loop: CASSEFRGTGETQYF. As DNA, the CDR3 is TGTGCCAGCAGTGAATTTCGAGGGACCGGTGAGACCCAGTACTTC.

This clonotype was recorded at least ten times. The V call is TRBV7-2, the J call TRBJ2-5; TRBD1 matches 9 bases. CDR1 and CDR2 from the germline V gene are SGHTA and FQGNSA. The CDR3 length is 15 residues. J lost 3 bases, V lost 4 bases, and 6 bases had no gene match. CDR3 nucleotide sequence: TGTGCCAGCAGCTGGAATGGGGACAGGGAAGAGACCCAGTACTTC. Translation gives CASSWNGDREETQYF. Supplemented by reference TRBV7-2 and TRBJ2-5, the full variable domain reads GAGVSQSPSNKVTEKGKDVELRCDPISGHTALYWYRQSLGQGLEFLIYFQGNSAPDKSGLPSDRFSAERTGGSVSTLTIQRTQQEDSAVYLCASSWNGDREETQYFGPGTRLLVL.

This chain links TRBV6-1 with TRBJ1-4; tentatively, D is TRBD1 (5 bases). Germline V CDR1 and CDR2: MNHNS, SASEGT. The CDR3 runs 15 residues. Trimming left V 6 bases short and J 2 bases short, with 13 bases between. The CDR3: CASRGTGGTNEKLFF. CDR3 DNA: TGTGCCAGCAGGGGGACCGGGGGGACTAATGAAAAACTGTTTTTT.

The V and J genes are TRBV6-1 and TRBJ1-2; TRBD1 aligns across 8 bases. Germline V gene data show CDR1 as MNHNS and CDR2 as SASEGT. The CDR3 covers 14 residues. V lost 7 bases to trimming and J lost 4 bases; unmatched junction nucleotides: 8. CDR3 DNA: TGTGCCAGCACCCTAGGACAGGGTTCCTATGGCTACACCTTC. Amino acids: CASTLGQGSYGYTF.

This clonotype was counted at least ten times. The chain recombines TRBV7-2 with TRBJ1-2, with D perhaps matching TRBD1 (5 bases). V was trimmed by 5 bases and J by 1 base, leaving 17 bases between them. The CDR3 spans 16 residues. The germline CDR1 and CDR2 sequences are SGHTA and FQGNSA. CDR3 nucleotide sequence: TGTGCCAGCAGCCCTCAGGCCTCGAGGGGTAACTATGGCTACACCTTC. It yields the protein CASSPQASRGNYGYTF.

This clonotype has just a few counts. The chain joins TRBV7-9 to TRBJ2-7; no reliable D call. Trimming shortened V by 2 bases and J by 2 bases, and 10 bases separated the two germline ends. There are 14 residues in the CDR3. Germline V lookup: CDR1 SEHNR, CDR2 FQNEAQ (reference sequence). In DNA, the CDR3 is TGTGCCAGCAGCTTACGCTCCCGGGCCTACGAGCAGTACTTC. It specifies CASSLRSRAYEQYF.

The V and J genes are TRBV5-5 and TRBJ2-1; TRBD2 agrees at 9 bases. From germline, CDR1 is SGHKS and CDR2 YYEKEE (reference sequence). J lost 7 bases, V lost 4 bases, and 9 bases had no gene match. The length of the CDR3 is 15 residues. The CDR3 loop is CASSRGGGAENEQFF. As DNA, the CDR3 is TGTGCCAGCAGCCGGGGCGGGGGGGCCGAAAATGAGCAGTTCTTC. Based on the CDR3 plus reference TRBV5-5 and TRBJ2-1, the full variable domain is DAGVTQSPTHLIKTRGQQVTLRCSPISGHKSVSWYQQVLGQGPQFIFQYYEKEERGRGNFPDRFSARQFPNYSSELNVNALLLGDSALYLCASSRGGGAENEQFFGPGTRLTVL.

V usage is TRBV19 and J usage is TRBJ1-2; the D is unclear. The V end was cut by 4 bases, the J end by 2 bases, with 14 bases between. The length of the CDR3 is 15 residues. The germline gives CDR1 LNHDA, CDR2 SQIVND (reference sequence). The CDR3 region is CASSRGTTLNYGYTF. As DNA, the CDR3 is TGTGCCAGTAGTAGAGGTACCACACTCAACTATGGCTACACCTTC.

The chain carries TRBV7-9 and TRBJ1-4; D remains ambiguous. CDR1 is SEHNR, CDR2 FQNEAQ, per germline (reference sequence). This CDR3 region has 14 residues. Trimming pared 5 bases from V and 3 bases from J, leaving 10 bases between. CDR3 coding DNA: TGTGCCAGCAGCCCCGGAAGGTCTAATGAAAAACTGTTTTTT. Its translation: CASSPGRSNEKLFF.

This clonotype was counted ten times or more. The V and J genes are TRBV7-2 and TRBJ2-5; D gene ambiguous. Germline values: CDR1 SGHTA, CDR2 FQGNSA. The CDR3 contains 13 residues. V lost 1 base to trimming and J lost 7 bases, with 10 bases between them. CDR3 amino acids: CASSLDRWGTQYF. Written as DNA, the CDR3 is TGTGCCAGCAGCTTAGACCGGTGGGGGACCCAGTACTTC.

The chain links TRBV12-5 to TRBJ2-2; possibly TRBD1 or TRBD2 for D (5 bases each). CDR3 length: 13 residues. V was shortened by 7 bases and J by 3 bases, with 9 bases between the two germline ends. CDR1 is LGHNT and CDR2 is FRNRAP in the germline V gene. The CDR3, as DNA: TGTGCTAGTGAGCAGGGAGACACCGGGGAGCTGTTTTTT. Its protein product is CASEQGDTGELFF.

J is TRBJ1-3 and V is TRBV12-3 or TRBV12-4; D perhaps matches TRBD1 (5 bases). The ends were cut back, 6 bases at V and 4 bases at J, with 7 bases in the middle. The CDR3 has 12 residues. The CDR3 sequence is CASRRQGNTIYF. The CDR3 bases are TGTGCCAGCAGGCGACAGGGAAACACCATATATTTT.

V is TRBV19 and J is TRBJ1-2; D gene unclear. Germline CDR1 reads LNHDA; CDR2 reads SQIVND (reference sequence). The CDR3 spans 14 residues. Trimming stripped 4 bases from V and 9 bases from J, with 18 bases between. In nucleotides, the CDR3 is TGTGCCAGTAGTAAATACTATTTATTAGTTCGCTACACCTTC. Its protein product is CASSKYYLLVRYTF.

V and J are TRBV12-3 or TRBV12-4 and TRBJ2-7; unclear D gene. There are 15 residues in the CDR3. Trimming stripped 2 bases from V and 7 bases from J, with 18 bases between. The CDR3 region is CASSLWVHIDGEQYF. CDR3 coding DNA: TGTGCCAGCAGTTTATGGGTCCACATCGATGGGGAGCAGTACTTC.

J is TRBJ2-5 and V is TRBV7-9; D is possibly TRBD1 or TRBD2 (5 bases each). The CDR3 totals 17 residues. Trimming left V 5 bases short and J 5 bases short, with 24 bases between. Germline V lookup: CDR1 SEHNR, CDR2 FQNEAQ (reference sequence). The DNA for the CDR3 is TGTGCCAGCAGCGGAAACCGGGGCCAAGGCCGGCGGGAGACCCAGTACTTC. This encodes CASSGNRGQGRRETQYF.

The chain has TRBV12-3 or TRBV12-4 and TRBJ2-7; no clear D. This CDR3 has 14 amino acids. V was shortened by 7 bases and J by 2 bases, with 15 bases between the two germline ends. CDR3 coding DNA: TGTGCCAGCACTACCCCACTGGCAGCCTACGAGCAGTACTTC. It translates to CASTTPLAAYEQYF.

This chain links TRBV12-5 with TRBJ2-5; possible D gene TRBD1, 5 bases. V was pared by 8 bases and J by 4 bases, with 11 bases between. The CDR3 is 12 amino acids. Germline loops: CDR1 LGHNT, CDR2 FRNRAP. CDR3 bases: TGTGCTAGTAGGGGCCCATCAGAGACCCAGTACTTC. It encodes CASRGPSETQYF.

The chain couples TRBV4-3 to TRBJ1-5; D gene uncertain. V was shortened by 0 bases and J by 1 base, with 7 bases between the two germline ends. Germline CDR1 and CDR2: LGHNA and YSLEER. The CDR3 consists of 15 residues. The CDR3 spells CASSQDVVSNQPQHF. In DNA form, the CDR3 reads TGCGCCAGCAGCCAAGATGTGGTGAGCAATCAGCCCCAGCATTTT.

This clonotype has more than one count but fewer than ten. This sequence joins TRBV27 and TRBJ1-5, with D unclear. Trimming cost V 5 bases and J 10 bases, with 12 bases left between them. Per the germline V gene, CDR1 is MNHEY and CDR2 is SMNVEV (reference sequence). CDR3 length equals 12 residues. The CDR3 spells CASSIKDGPQHF. The CDR3 region has the DNA TGTGCCAGCAGTATAAAAGATGGACCCCAGCATTTT.

V is TRBV5-4 and J is TRBJ2-7, with 9 nucleotides matching TRBD1. Germline V lookup: CDR1 SGHNT, CDR2 YYREEE (reference sequence). J lost 6 bases, V lost 0 bases, and 4 bases had no gene match. CDR3 size: 14 residues. This CDR3 reads CASSLEQGAVEQYF. The CDR3 DNA reads TGTGCCAGCAGCTTGGAACAGGGGGCTGTCGAGCAGTACTTC. Looking up the rest from reference TRBV5-4 and TRBJ2-7 gives the full variable domain: ETGVTQSPTHLIKTRGQQVTLRCSSQSGHNTVSWYQQALGQGPQFIFQYYREEENGRGNFPPRFSGLQFPNYSSELNVNALELDDSALYLCASSLEQGAVEQYFGPGTRLTVT.

The V and J genes are TRBV27 and TRBJ1-3, with 9 nucleotides matching TRBD1. J gave up 4 bases and V 1 base, and 5 bases lay outside the gene matches. In germline, CDR1 is MNHEY, CDR2 SMNVEV (reference sequence). The CDR3 contains 16 residues. The CDR3 nucleotides read TGTGCCAGCAGTTTATACGGGACAGGGTACGGAAACACCATATATTTT. Translation: CASSLYGTGYGNTIYF.

The V call is TRBV2, the J call TRBJ1-5; D is possibly TRBD1 (6 bases). The CDR3 runs 17 residues. Trimming shortened V by 2 bases and J by 1 base, and 15 bases separated the two germline ends. Germline CDR1 reads SNHLY; CDR2 reads FYNNEI. CDR3 region: CASSEMDSPKSNQPQHF. The CDR3 region has the DNA TGTGCCAGCAGTGAAATGGACAGCCCCAAGAGCAATCAGCCCCAGCATTTT.

The J gene is TRBJ1-5, the V gene TRBV4-2; D is undetermined. Trimming removed 0 bases from V and 2 bases from J, with 11 bases in between. The germline gives CDR1 LGHNA, CDR2 YNFKEQ. The CDR3 is 16 amino acids. DNA for the CDR3: TGTGCCAGCAGCCAAGATGCGGGGTCTGGCAATCAGCCCCAGCATTTT. Its protein product is CASSQDAGSGNQPQHF.

This clonotype was observed at least ten times. The J gene is TRBJ2-7, the V gene TRBV7-9; D remains ambiguous. Germline V CDR1 and CDR2: SEHNR, FQNEAQ (reference sequence). Trimming pared 1 base from V and 4 bases from J, leaving 11 bases between. The CDR3 consists of 14 residues. DNA for the CDR3: TGTGCCAGCAGCTTAGACCAGATTTCTTACGAGCAGTACTTC. Encoded protein: CASSLDQISYEQYF.